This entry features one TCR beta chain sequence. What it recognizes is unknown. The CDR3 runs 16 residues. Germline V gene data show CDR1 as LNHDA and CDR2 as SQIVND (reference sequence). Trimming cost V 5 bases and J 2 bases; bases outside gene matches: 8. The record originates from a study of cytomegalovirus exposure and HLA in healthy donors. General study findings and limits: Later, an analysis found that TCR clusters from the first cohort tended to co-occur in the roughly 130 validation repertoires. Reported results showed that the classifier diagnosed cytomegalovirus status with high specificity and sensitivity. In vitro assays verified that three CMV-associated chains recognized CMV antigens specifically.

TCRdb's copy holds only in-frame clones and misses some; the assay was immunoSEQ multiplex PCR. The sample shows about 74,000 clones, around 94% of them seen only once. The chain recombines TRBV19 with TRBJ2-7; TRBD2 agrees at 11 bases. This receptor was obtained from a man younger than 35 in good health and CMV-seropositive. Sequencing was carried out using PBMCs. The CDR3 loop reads CASSPSGTSGPYEQYF. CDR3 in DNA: TGTGCCAGTAGTCCTTCCGGGACTAGCGGACCCTACGAGCAGTACTTC.